This is a list of T cell receptor beta chains from one sample in a study of blood T cell repertoires in COVID-19. TCRdb's table, derived via immunoSEQ multiplex PCR, lists solely in-frame clones and lacks some. The sample includes roughly 75,000 clones, approximately 79% of them seen just once. Sequenced material: peripheral blood. These receptors were collected from a human donor with acute or convalescent COVID-19. The donor label of this sample is uncertain. Both conserved end residues are part of each CDR3. Fields, in order: J gene, D gene, CDR3 length, V gene, clone size, CDR3 DNA, CDR3 protein. D genes are given only for firm matches. Some rows mark clone size as missing; the rest say once, few, many or name a class of expanded clone.

J: TRBJ1-6; D: -; length: 14; V: TRBV5-1; size: -; DNA: TGCGCCAGCAGCTTGGGAGGGATGAATTCACCCCTCCACTTT; CDR3: CASSLGGMNSPLHF
J: TRBJ1-5; D: -; length: 13; V: TRBV2; size: -; DNA: TGTGCCAGCAGTGATGACAGTTCGCAGCCCCAGCATTTT; CDR3: CASSDDSSQPQHF
J: TRBJ2-3; D: -; length: 14; V: TRBV7-2; size: -; DNA: TGTGCCAGCAGCTTAGGGCGGAGCACAGATACGCAGTATTTT; CDR3: CASSLGRSTDTQYF
J: TRBJ2-7; D: TRBD1; length: 14; V: TRBV24-1; size: -; DNA: TGTGCCACCAGTGACCCGGACAGGGCCTACGAGCAGTACTTC; CDR3: CATSDPDRAYEQYF
J: TRBJ1-2; D: -; length: 17; V: TRBV6-1; size: -; DNA: TGTGCCAGCAGTGAAAGCGGTAGGCAAGTCCCTAACTATGGCTACACCTTC; CDR3: CASSESGRQVPNYGYTF
J: TRBJ2-1; D: -; length: 16; V: TRBV18; size: few; DNA: TGTGCCAGCTCACCGGAATCTGCGGGGTTCGGGAATGAGCAGTTCTTC; CDR3: CASSPESAGFGNEQFF
J: TRBJ1-5; D: -; length: 14; V: TRBV28; size: -; DNA: TGTGCCAGCAAAATTAGCGGCCACAATCAGCCCCAGCATTTT; CDR3: CASKISGHNQPQHF
J: TRBJ1-1; D: TRBD1; length: 14; V: TRBV7-3; size: -; DNA: TGTGCCAGCAGGTCGACACCCCAACAGGGGGCGGCTTTCTTT; CDR3: CASRSTPQQGAAFF
J: TRBJ1-4; D: -; length: 16; V: TRBV6-2/TRBV6-3; size: -; DNA: TGTGCCAGCAGTTACTCGACCAGACAGAGCAACGAAAAACTGTTTTTT; CDR3: CASSYSTRQSNEKLFF
J: TRBJ1-5; D: TRBD1; length: 15; V: TRBV3-1/TRBV3-2; size: -; DNA: TGTGCCAGCAGCCAAGGCGGGACAGCCTATCAGCCCCAGCATTTT; CDR3: CASSQGGTAYQPQHF
J: TRBJ1-2; D: -; length: 13; V: TRBV19; size: -; DNA: TGTGCCAGTAGTACCAATAACGCGGATGGCTACACCTTC; CDR3: CASSTNNADGYTF
J: TRBJ1-5; D: -; length: 15; V: TRBV6-2/TRBV6-3; size: few; DNA: TGTGCCAGCACCCCAGACGGGGGGGTGGGTCAGCCCCAGCATTTT; CDR3: CASTPDGGVGQPQHF
J: TRBJ1-1; D: -; length: 15; V: TRBV4-3; size: -; DNA: TGCGCCAGCAGCCACCGGGCGGACATGAACACTGAAGCTTTCTTT; CDR3: CASSHRADMNTEAFF
J: TRBJ1-4; D: TRBD1; length: 14; V: TRBV28; size: -; DNA: TGTGCCAGCAGTTTATTTGGGACAGGGTTAAAACTGTTTTTT; CDR3: CASSLFGTGLKLFF
J: TRBJ1-1; D: TRBD1; length: 15; V: TRBV6-5; size: once; DNA: TGTGCCAGCAGCCCCCGACAGGGGCTGGTTACTGAAGCTTTCTTT; CDR3: CASSPRQGLVTEAFF
J: TRBJ2-1; D: TRBD2; length: 17; V: TRBV5-1; size: few; DNA: TGCGCCAGCAGCCCCCTACTAGCGGAATTGGGTGGCAATGAGCAGTTCTTC; CDR3: CASSPLLAELGGNEQFF
J: TRBJ2-1; D: TRBD2; length: 15; V: TRBV19; size: once; DNA: TGTGCCAGTAGTATACGAAGACTAGCGGGAGATGAGCAGTTCTTC; CDR3: CASSIRRLAGDEQFF
J: TRBJ2-3; D: TRBD2; length: 17; V: TRBV7-3; size: -; DNA: TGTGCCAGCAGCTCCCGACCGGGACTAGCGGGAGGAGATACGCAGTATTTT; CDR3: CASSSRPGLAGGDTQYF
J: TRBJ1-4; D: -; length: 14; V: TRBV28; size: once; DNA: TGTGCCAGCAGTACGGGCCAAGGGGGTGTAAAACTGTTTTTT; CDR3: CASSTGQGGVKLFF
J: TRBJ2-3; D: TRBD2; length: 15; V: TRBV25-1; size: few; DNA: TGTGCCAGCATCCAAGCGGGGGGACCCACAGATACGCAGTATTTT; CDR3: CASIQAGGPTDTQYF
J: TRBJ1-1; D: -; length: 17; V: TRBV10-1; size: -; DNA: TGCGCCAGCAGTGAGGGGGGGGCCAGCCCCGCAAACACTGAAGCTTTCTTT; CDR3: CASSEGGASPANTEAFF
J: TRBJ2-5; D: -; length: 14; V: TRBV9; size: -; DNA: TGTGCCAGCAGCGTAGGTACGGGTGCAGAGACCCAGTACTTC; CDR3: CASSVGTGAETQYF
J: TRBJ1-4; D: -; length: 15; V: TRBV18; size: -; DNA: TGTGCCAGCTCACGCTCAGGGGCCCCTAATGAAAAACTGTTTTTT; CDR3: CASSRSGAPNEKLFF
J: TRBJ2-1; D: TRBD2; length: 19; V: TRBV14; size: -; DNA: TGTGCCAGCAGCCAAGAAACCGGTCGCCCAGCGGGAGGGCTCTATGAGCAGTTCTTC; CDR3: CASSQETGRPAGGLYEQFF
J: TRBJ2-2; D: TRBD1; length: 14; V: TRBV19; size: -; DNA: TGTGCCAGTAGAACAGGGGGTCCCACCGGGGAGCTGTTTTTT; CDR3: CASRTGGPTGELFF
J: TRBJ1-5; D: -; length: 15; V: TRBV10-3; size: -; DNA: TGTGCCATCAGTGAGGGACAGACAAGCAATCAGCCCCAGCATTTT; CDR3: CAISEGQTSNQPQHF
J: TRBJ1-5; D: -; length: 15; V: TRBV28; size: -; DNA: TGTGCCAGCAGTTCTAGGACAGTGGTCAATCAGCCCCAGCATTTT; CDR3: CASSSRTVVNQPQHF